This T cell receptor (beta chain) was retrieved from a study of blood T cell repertoires in COVID-19. Study at large: Samples came from the United States, Italy and Spain, spanning acute and convalescent COVID-19. PBMCs, B-cell-depleted T cells, or T cells provided the cDNA or gDNA that made up the material.

In the original workflow: Using reference gene primer amplification, nucleated cell counts were estimated. The data were produced by immunoSEQ multiplex PCR, yet TCRdb's version contains in-frame clones alone and is incomplete. That table gives V, J and clone size, and the DNA gave D and trimming. The data contain under 70,000 clones, around nine tenths of them seen just once; the ten biggest clones take up approximately 3.8%. Looked up from germline, CDR1 is GTSNPN and CDR2 is SVGIG (reference sequence). Losses at the gene ends were 5 bases for V and 2 bases for J; bases not matched to a gene: 6. The CDR3 extends over 15 amino acids.

The sequencing input was peripheral blood. This chain connects TRBV30 to TRBJ2-1; the match to TRBD2 covers 10 bases. This clonotype was obtained from a man over 45 with acute or convalescent COVID-19. The CDR3 DNA follows: TGTGCCTGGGGGGGTCTAGCGGGAGCCTACAATGAGCAGTTCTTC. It codes for CAWGGLAGAYNEQFF.